This TCR beta chain originates from a study of regulatory T cells in long-lasting Graves disease. Regarding time point: persistent/refractory GD, antithyroid drugs over 5 years with positive TRAb. PBMC-extracted RNA yielded the TCR library. The sample holds a few counts of this clonotype. The junction does not match germline at one end; this may be a read error. Libraries of TCR beta came from iRepertoire HTBI primers plus Arm-PCR of CDR3 regions. Each CDR3 protein is one row after TCRdb ran MiXCR on the multiplex PCR reads. In the table there are under 450,000 distinct CDR3 sequences, roughly 25% of which are singletons. The CDR3 has 11 amino acids. Germline loops: CDR1 ENHRY, CDR2 SYGVKD.

The clonotype was recovered from a woman aged 40 to 50 with Graves disease. Sequencing was performed on peripheral blood mononuclear cells (PBMCs), taken when the disease was refractory, from a patient treated with antithyroid drugs. The chain is built from TRBV10-3 and TRBJ1-2, with a tentative D call TRBD1 (5 bases). The CDR3 sequence: CATSRDDGYTF. The CDR3 DNA follows: TGTGCCACCAGTCGGGACGATGGCTACACCTTC.